The next 4 T cell receptor beta chains were all read from a single sample in a study of T-cell memory formation after mild COVID-19. TCRdb analysed the 5' RACE reads with MiXCR anew, one entry per CDR3 protein. The profile covers under 300,000 distinct CDR3 sequences, with roughly 15% appearing a single time and approximately 3.6% taken by the ten largest. The sequenced material came from PBMCs or a T cell subset sorted from them (not recorded which). The source of these receptors is a man younger than 35 who had mild COVID-19 (a few samples of this study predate the infection). Cell type and time point are not known.

V is TRBV20-1 and J is TRBJ1-1; D is ambiguous. The CDR3 totals 13 residues. With 3 bases removed from V and 0 bases from J, the gap between germline ends came to 8 bases. Per germline, CDR1 DFQATT and CDR2 SNEGSKA (reference sequence). The CDR3 sequence: CSASTVMNTEAFF. The CDR3 DNA sequence: TGCAGTGCTAGTACGGTGATGAACACTGAAGCTTTCTTT.

The sample holds a few counts of this clonotype. This rearrangement joins TRBV5-1 to TRBJ2-7, with 10 bases identical to TRBD2. Germline loops: CDR1 SGHRS, CDR2 YFSETQ. The CDR3 has 14 residues. V was pared by 4 bases and J by 0 bases, with 1 base of the junction left unmatched. This chain's CDR3 is CASSPSGGSYEQYF. In DNA, the CDR3 is TGCGCCAGCAGCCCTAGCGGGGGCTCCTACGAGCAGTACTTC.

This clonotype appeared once. The CDR3 region is CASSRRQGFNTEAFF. The CDR3 nucleotides read TGTGCCAGCAGTAGGCGACAGGGATTTAACACTGAAGCTTTCTTT. The chain combines TRBV6-5 with TRBJ1-1; 7 positions match TRBD1. The trim removed 5 bases at V and 2 bases at J, leaving 8 bases unmatched. The CDR3 loop spans 15 amino acids. Per the germline V gene, CDR1 is MNHEY and CDR2 is SVGAGI.

This clonotype came up a few times. This chain uses TRBV11-2 with TRBJ2-2, with 7 positions matching TRBD1. The CDR3 extends over 16 amino acids. Germline V gene data show CDR1 as SGHAT and CDR2 as FQNNGV. Trimming at V came to 1 base and at J to 6 bases, leaving 8 bases not matched to a gene. The CDR3 DNA sequence: TGTGCCAGCAGCTTAGTGAGGGGGCGCAACGCCGGGGAGCTGTTTTTT. Protein product: CASSLVRGRNAGELFF.